These 8 T cell receptor beta chains share one sample of origin, sequenced in a study of type 1 regulatory T cells. TCRdb reprocessed the reads via MiXCR and lists one record per CDR3 protein. The sample contains 60,000 to 80,000 distinct CDR3 sequences, around 68% of which appear only once. No antigen has been assigned to these receptors. Sequencing was done on a sample of cultured T cells, either the whole culture or a sorted T cell fraction (not recorded which). The sample's subset: Tr1-enriched cell product generated in vitro against host alloantigens. These receptor sequences come from a human donor in good health.

V usage is TRBV2 and J usage is TRBJ2-2; D gene uncertain. The CDR3 has 14 amino acids. Per the germline V gene, CDR1 is SNHLY and CDR2 is FYNNEI. V was clipped by 7 bases and J by 7 bases, with 16 bases between them. This CDR3 is CASTPRSVRGELFF. The DNA for the CDR3 is TGTGCCAGCACCCCCCGGTCCGTCCGCGGGGAGCTGTTTTTT.

This clonotype was seen more than once but under ten times. This CDR3 is CSARTSGNLGEQFF. The CDR3 DNA is TGCAGTGCGCGGACTAGCGGGAATCTAGGGGAGCAGTTCTTC. The V and J genes are TRBV20-1 and TRBJ2-1, with 12 positions matching TRBD2. CDR1 is DFQATT, CDR2 SNEGSKA, per germline (reference sequence). The length of the CDR3 is 14 residues. With 6 bases clipped from V and 10 bases from J, the junction kept 10 bases outside the gene matches.

This clonotype came up a few times. The chain uses TRBV20-1 and TRBJ2-1; TRBD2 aligns across 11 bases. Unmatched junction bases numbered 13, after V lost 6 bases and J lost 0 bases. The V gene's germline CDR1 is DFQATT and CDR2 SNEGSKA (reference sequence). The CDR3 runs 18 residues. Here the CDR3 DNA reads TGCAGTGCCTACACTCCCGGGACTAGCGGTTACTCCTACAATGAGCAGTTCTTC. Translation: CSAYTPGTSGYSYNEQFF.

Here the CDR3 reads CAWSTTMGETQYF. The CDR3 region has the DNA TGTGCCTGGAGTACCACCATGGGGGAGACCCAGTACTTC. The chain is built from TRBV30 and TRBJ2-5; D call uncertain. The CDR3 loop spans 13 amino acids. CDR1 and CDR2 (germline): GTSNPN, SVGIG (reference sequence). Trimming took 2 bases from V and 5 from J, leaving 12 bases between them.

This clonotype showed up just a few times. The J gene is TRBJ2-7, the V gene TRBV7-2; TRBD2 matches 12 bases. The junction had 5 bases not matched to a gene; V was cut back by 4 bases and J by 4 bases. Looked up from germline, CDR1 is SGHTA and CDR2 is FQGNSA. The CDR3 is made up of 15 amino acids. The CDR3 DNA reads TGTGCCAGCAGCTGGCTAGCGGGAGGGGGGTACGAGCAGTACTTC. It is translated as CASSWLAGGGYEQYF.

The rearrangement links TRBV5-1 to TRBJ1-2, with 10 nucleotides matching TRBD1. The germline gives CDR1 SGHRS, CDR2 YFSETQ. This CDR3 region has 15 residues. Germline trimming cut 2 bases from V and 4 bases from J; bases unmatched to any gene: 5. CDR3 sequence reads: CASSFLTGGRYGYTF. The CDR3 DNA is TGCGCCAGCAGCTTCCTGACAGGGGGCCGCTATGGCTACACCTTC.

The chain carries TRBV2 and TRBJ2-1; maybe TRBD2 (6 bases). CDR1 is SNHLY and CDR2 is FYNNEI in the germline V gene. The CDR3 runs 12 residues. V was trimmed by 5 bases and J by 10 bases, leaving 12 bases between them. CDR3 residues: CASSRSAGEQFF. Written as DNA, the CDR3 is TGTGCCAGCAGTCGATCGGCGGGAGAGCAGTTCTTC.

J is TRBJ2-6 and V is TRBV4-1, with 8 nucleotides matching TRBD1. V dropped 3 bases and J dropped 1; count of bases not matched to a gene: 2. This CDR3 is built from 16 residues. The V gene's germline CDR1 is MGHRA and CDR2 YSYEKL. The DNA for the CDR3 is TGCGCCAGCAGCCATGACAGGGGATCTGGGGCCAACGTCCTGACTTTC. It yields the protein CASSHDRGSGANVLTF.